In this sample, the clone carrying this TCR beta chain turned up a few times. Additional DNA sequences in this sample encode the identical CDR3. The data were taken from a study of blood T cell repertoires in COVID-19. Study background: Spain, Italy and the United States supplied samples that represented acute and convalescent COVID-19. Sample material is recorded as cDNA or gDNA derived from T cells, B-cell-depleted T cells, or PBMCs.

While infection was still active, Seattle patients were enrolled and then followed longitudinally. The CDR3 has 13 amino acids. The V gene's germline CDR1 is MNHEY and CDR2 SVGAGI. Trimming took 4 bases from V and 1 from J, leaving 7 bases between them. The authors' processing: How many nucleated cells were present was estimated from reference gene primer amplification. Clones were sequenced by immunoSEQ multiplex PCR, and TCRdb holds only the in-frame ones, with some missing. That table supplies the V and J calls and clone size; D and trimming were determined from the DNA. The data contain approximately 110,000 clones, 74% of them seen just once; the ten biggest clones take up 4.5% to 6%.

This TCR was sampled from an elderly man with COVID-19, enrolled during active disease. The rearrangement joins TRBV6-5 to TRBJ1-1; TRBD1 is a possible D gene (5 bases). The sample was peripheral blood. CDR3 bases: TGTGCCAGCAGTTTTAGGGGGAACACTGAAGCTTTCTTT. Amino acids: CASSFRGNTEAFF.